The 10 T cell receptor beta chains presented below share a single source sample, sequenced in a study of CD8 T cells in Susac syndrome. About 0.45 to 1 ug RNA was reverse transcribed with random hexamers. In TCRdb, the immunoSEQ multiplex PCR reads were re-called with MiXCR into one record per CDR3 protein. Of just over 150,000 distinct CDR3 sequences listed, around 95% were seen once; the top ten hold about 0.19%. The specimen was CD8+ T cells from PBMCs. These receptors originate from a human donor with multiple sclerosis.

The V and J genes are TRBV20-1 and TRBJ2-3; the D is unclear. The CDR3 is 13 amino acids. V shed 0 bases and J shed 0 bases, with 4 bases lying between them. Per germline, CDR1 DFQATT and CDR2 SNEGSKA (reference sequence). CDR3 loop: CSARDISTDTQYF. The CDR3, as DNA: TGCAGTGCTAGAGATATAAGCACAGATACGCAGTATTTT.

The chain combines TRBV3-1 with TRBJ1-2; no clear D. The CDR3 is 15 amino acids. V was shortened by 1 base and J by 7 bases, with 16 bases between the two germline ends. Per germline, CDR1 LGHDT and CDR2 YNNKEL (reference sequence). CDR3 residues: CASSQGKGSLPGYTF. The CDR3 nucleotides are TGTGCCAGCAGCCAAGGGAAGGGCAGCCTTCCTGGCTACACCTTC.

The rearrangement links TRBV27 to TRBJ2-5; weak D call: TRBD1 (6 bases). This CDR3 is 15 amino acids long. Trimming stripped 5 bases from V and 4 bases from J, with 17 bases between. Germline V CDR1 and CDR2: MNHEY, SMNVEV (reference sequence). The chain's CDR3 is CASSPNREIRETQYF. The CDR3 DNA sequence: TGTGCCAGCAGTCCAAACAGGGAGATCAGAGAGACCCAGTACTTC.

This chain links TRBV7-9 with TRBJ2-7, with 7 positions matching TRBD2. The CDR3 loop spans 12 amino acids. Germline loops: CDR1 SEHNR, CDR2 FQNEAQ (reference sequence). The trim removed 5 bases at V and 5 bases at J, leaving 3 bases unmatched. CDR3 sequence (DNA): TGTGCCAGCAGCCCCGGGGGGAACGAGCAGTACTTC. Translated, it gives CASSPGGNEQYF. The full variable domain, with the rest looked up from reference TRBV7-9 and TRBJ2-7, is DTGVSQNPRHKITKRGQNVTFRCDPISEHNRLYWYRQTLGQGPEFLTYFQNEAQLEKSRLLSDRFSAERPKGSFSTLEIQRTEQGDSAMYLCASSPGGNEQYFGPGTRLTVT.

The chain joins TRBV28 to TRBJ2-1; 10 bases line up with TRBD2. V gave up 2 bases and J gave up 9 bases; unmatched junction bases: 7. The V gene's germline CDR1 is MDHEN and CDR2 SYDVKM. This CDR3 contains 15 residues. The DNA of the CDR3 is TGTGCCAGCAGTTTAATGAGCGGGGGGGGCGGTGAGCAGTTCTTC. It translates to CASSLMSGGGGEQFF. Based on the CDR3 plus reference TRBV28 and TRBJ2-1, the full variable domain is DVKVTQSSRYLVKRTGEKVFLECVQDMDHENMFWYRQDPGLGLRLIYFSYDVKMKEKGDIPEGYSVSREKKERFSLILESASTNQTSMYLCASSLMSGGGGEQFFGPGTRLTVL.

The genes are TRBV29-1 and TRBJ2-3, with 10 nucleotides matching TRBD2. Germline CDR1 is SQVTM and CDR2 is ANQGSEA. The CDR3 consists of 16 residues. V gave up 7 bases and J gave up 4 bases; unmatched junction bases: 14. This CDR3 is CSALGLAGVGADTQYF. In DNA form, the CDR3 reads TGCAGCGCTCTGGGGCTAGCGGGGGTCGGAGCAGATACGCAGTATTTT.

The chain uses TRBV9 and TRBJ2-2, with 8 positions matching TRBD1. Germline lookup yields CDR1 SGDLS and CDR2 YYNGEE. J was trimmed by 1 base and V by 4 bases; bases with no gene match: 12. This CDR3 is 18 amino acids long. This CDR3 reads CASSPRYRDRRNTGELFF. CDR3 sequence (DNA): TGTGCCAGCAGCCCACGCTACCGGGACAGGAGGAACACCGGGGAGCTGTTTTTT.

CDR3 loop: CASQWGNTEAFF. The DNA for the CDR3 is TGTGCCAGCCAATGGGGGAACACTGAAGCTTTCTTT. The chain has TRBV28 and TRBJ1-1, with D unclear. The length of the CDR3 is 12 residues. V gave up 8 bases and J gave up 1 base, with 8 bases separating them. Germline CDR1 reads MDHEN; CDR2 reads SYDVKM.

The chain uses TRBV29-1 and TRBJ2-3; D not certain. The germline gives CDR1 SQVTM, CDR2 ANQGSEA. The CDR3 length is 13 residues. Trimming left V 1 base short and J 2 bases short, with 7 bases between. The chain's CDR3 is CSVEAGNTDTQYF. DNA of the CDR3: TGCAGCGTTGAAGCAGGCAACACAGATACGCAGTATTTT.

The chain couples TRBV20-1 to TRBJ2-6; the D is unclear. Looked up from germline, CDR1 is DFQATT and CDR2 is SNEGSKA (reference sequence). CDR3 size: 15 residues. With 0 bases removed from V and 0 bases from J, the gap between germline ends came to 6 bases. Here the CDR3 reads CSARDRLSGANVLTF. CDR3 nucleotides: TGCAGTGCTAGAGATCGCCTCTCTGGGGCCAACGTCCTGACTTTC.